The 20 T cell receptor beta chains in this list originate from one sample, sequenced in a study of cytomegalovirus exposure and HLA in healthy donors. In the PCR, 60 Vbeta and 13 Jbeta primers were used. Produced via immunoSEQ multiplex PCR; TCRdb's table is partial and in-frame only. The specimen's table records 150,000 to 200,000 clones. What was sequenced was PBMCs. The receptors derive from a woman between 18 and 30 years old in good health and CMV-seropositive.

The V gene is TRBV18, the J gene TRBJ1-1, with 10 bases aligning to TRBD1. This CDR3 spans 15 amino acids. Germline CDR1 KGHSH, CDR2 LQKENI. The V segment lost 2 bases and the J segment 4 bases; nucleotides outside the gene matches: 4. DNA of the CDR3: TGTGCCAGCTCACCAAGGGACAGGGGAGGCACTGAAGCTTTCTTT. This gives the protein CASSPRDRGGTEAFF.

This chain connects TRBV4-1 to TRBJ1-2, with D possibly being TRBD1 (5 bases). The CDR3 runs 14 residues. The V end lost 5 bases, the J end lost 5 bases, and 15 bases lay between the germline ends. From germline, CDR1 is MGHRA and CDR2 YSYEKL. Here the CDR3 DNA reads TGCGCCAGCAGCGACACCAGACAGCCTTATGGCTACACCTTC. Translation gives CASSDTRQPYGYTF.

This chain links TRBV27 with TRBJ1-2; maybe TRBD1 (5 bases). The CDR3 is made up of 14 amino acids. The ends were cut back, 8 bases at V and 4 bases at J, with 17 bases in the middle. Germline CDR1 is MNHEY and CDR2 is SMNVEV (reference sequence). The CDR3 protein is CASSKAGIAYGYTF. The CDR3 DNA follows: TGTGCCAGCTCCAAGGCAGGGATCGCCTATGGCTACACCTTC.

In regard to this clone: The germline gene is not matched at one end of the junction; a read error may be the cause. The sample holds other DNA sequences that translate to the same CDR3. The chain recombines TRBV2 with TRBJ1-1; D is possibly TRBD1 (6 bases). CDR3 length equals 13 residues. Germline V lookup: CDR1 SNHLY, CDR2 FYNNEI. The CDR3 is CASGQGMNTEAFF. CDR3 nucleotide sequence: TGTGCCAGCGGCCAGGGGATGAACACCGAAGCTTTCTTT.

V is TRBV29-1 and J is TRBJ1-1; D remains ambiguous. The CDR3 has 11 amino acids. Trimming shortened V by 7 bases and J by 2 bases, and 8 bases separated the two germline ends. Germline loops: CDR1 SQVTM, CDR2 ANQGSEA. The CDR3 region has the DNA TGCAGCGGGCGGGGTAACACTGAAGCTTTCTTT. It encodes CSGRGNTEAFF.

The chain uses TRBV12-5 and TRBJ2-7; D is possibly TRBD1 (5 bases). Germline V gene sequence: CDR1 LGHNT, CDR2 FRNRAP. This CDR3 has 16 amino acids. V was cut by 0 bases and J by 1 base, with 13 bases left in between. CDR3 bases: TGTGCTAGTGGTTTGGTACCAGGGATATCTTCCTACGAGCAGTACTTC. Protein: CASGLVPGISSYEQYF.

J is TRBJ1-5 and V is TRBV19; unclear D gene. Germline lookup yields CDR1 LNHDA and CDR2 SQIVND (reference sequence). This CDR3 comprises 15 residues. Between the trimmed V and J ends, which lost 3 bases and 0 bases, there was a span of 9 bases. The CDR3 is CASSIWRFSNQPQHF. The CDR3 DNA follows: TGTGCCAGTAGTATCTGGCGGTTTAGCAATCAGCCCCAGCATTTT.

The chain links TRBV5-1 to TRBJ1-4; 7 nucleotides line up with TRBD1. This CDR3 has 14 amino acids. After removal of 7 bases from V and 5 bases from J, the junction contained 8 bases not matched to a gene. Germline assignment: CDR1 SGHRS and CDR2 YFSETQ. DNA of the CDR3: TGCGCCAGCGCGTCCGGGACAGAGAATGAAAAACTGTTTTTT. This translates into CASASGTENEKLFF.

J is TRBJ2-7 and V is TRBV7-8; 12 bases agree with TRBD2. Germline V lookup: CDR1 SGHVS, CDR2 FQNEAQ. V shed 4 bases, J shed 7 bases, and the junction held 8 bases outside the gene matches. This CDR3 is built from 15 residues. The CDR3 is CASSSRTSGAREQYF. The DNA for the CDR3 is TGTGCCAGCAGCTCCCGGACTAGCGGGGCCAGAGAGCAGTACTTC.

The chain is built from TRBV6-5 and TRBJ1-1, with no clear D. This CDR3 is built from 12 residues. Germline V gives CDR1 MNHEY, CDR2 SVGAGI. Trimming removed 5 bases at V and 5 bases at J, with 9 bases between. The CDR3 nucleotides are TGTGCCAGCAGTCTAGGGAGGACTGAAGCTTTCTTT. Its translation: CASSLGRTEAFF.

The rearrangement links TRBV5-4 to TRBJ2-7; TRBD2 matches 12 bases. V shed 2 bases and J 6 bases; nucleotides not matched to a gene: 6. The CDR3 totals 15 residues. In germline, CDR1 is SGHNT, CDR2 YYREEE (reference sequence). CDR3 sequence (DNA): TGTGCCAGCAGCTTTACTAGCGGGAGGTCTGTCGAGCAGTACTTC. It is translated as CASSFTSGRSVEQYF. Based on the CDR3 plus reference TRBV5-4 and TRBJ2-7, the full variable domain is ETGVTQSPTHLIKTRGQQVTLRCSSQSGHNTVSWYQQALGQGPQFIFQYYREEENGRGNFPPRFSGLQFPNYSSELNVNALELDDSALYLCASSFTSGRSVEQYFGPGTRLTVT.

V and J are TRBV7-2 and TRBJ2-2; the match to TRBD1 covers 12 bases. Germline CDR1 reads SGHTA; CDR2 reads FQGNSA. Trimming took 5 bases from V and 8 from J; bases not matched to a gene: 6. There are 15 residues in the CDR3. DNA of the CDR3: TGTGCCAGCAGCCGTCCGGGACAGGGGGCTGGGGAGCTGTTTTTT. As protein: CASSRPGQGAGELFF. The full variable domain, rest sourced from reference TRBV7-2 and TRBJ2-2, is GAGVSQSPSNKVTEKGKDVELRCDPISGHTALYWYRQSLGQGLEFLIYFQGNSAPDKSGLPSDRFSAERTGGSVSTLTIQRTQQEDSAVYLCASSRPGQGAGELFFGEGSRLTVL.

CDR3 protein: CASSSSVEGAGGYTF. Here the CDR3 DNA reads TGTGCCAGCAGCTCCTCGGTCGAGGGGGCAGGAGGCTACACCTTC. The J gene is TRBJ1-2, the V gene TRBV7-6; TRBD1 matches 7 bases. The CDR3 consists of 15 residues. J lost 8 bases, V lost 4 bases, and 13 bases had no gene match. CDR1 is SGHVS, CDR2 FNYEAQ, per germline.

The chain couples TRBV18 to TRBJ2-5; a possible D gene is TRBD1 (6 bases). The CDR3 runs 14 residues. CDR1 and CDR2 (germline): KGHSH, LQKENI. V was pared by 3 bases and J by 5 bases, with 13 bases between. The CDR3 bases are TGTGCCAGCTCACCCGGGACACCAGGGGAGACCCAGTACTTC. It translates to CASSPGTPGETQYF.

V is TRBV2 and J is TRBJ2-4, with TRBD2 matching 7 bases. J lost 8 bases, V lost 2 bases, and 0 bases had no gene match. The CDR3 spans 12 residues. From germline, CDR1 is SNHLY and CDR2 FYNNEI. CDR3 sequence (DNA): TGTGCCAGCAGTGAACGGGGGGACATTCAGTACTTC. Its protein product is CASSERGDIQYF.

In regard to this clone: Other DNA sequences in the same sample also yield this CDR3. The J gene is TRBJ2-2, the V gene TRBV27; maybe TRBD1 (6 bases). V lost 6 bases and J lost 8, with 13 bases in between. CDR3 size: 13 residues. Germline V gene data show CDR1 as MNHEY and CDR2 as SMNVEV (reference sequence). CDR3 sequence: CASRQGLVGELFF. The CDR3 DNA reads TGTGCCAGCAGACAGGGATTAGTTGGGGAGCTGTTTTTT.

V is TRBV27 and J is TRBJ1-5; D is uncertain. Germline values: CDR1 MNHEY, CDR2 SMNVEV (reference sequence). The CDR3 length is 13 residues. V gave up 4 bases and J gave up 2 bases, with 6 bases separating them. The CDR3 is CASSSVGNQPQHF. The CDR3 region has the DNA TGTGCCAGCAGTTCCGTAGGCAATCAGCCCCAGCATTTT.

The V call is TRBV14, the J call TRBJ2-3; D may be TRBD2 (5 bases). Germline loops: CDR1 SGHDN, CDR2 FVKESK. Trimming cost V 3 bases and J 2 bases, with 12 bases left between them. The CDR3 is made up of 15 amino acids. CDR3 bases: TGTGCCAGCAGCCAGGAAATGGACTTCACAGATACGCAGTATTTT. This codes for CASSQEMDFTDTQYF.

Comments on this clone: Distinct nucleotide sequences in the sample also encode this CDR3. CDR3 amino acids: CASSLGTDSNQPQHF. CDR3 coding DNA: TGCGCCAGCAGCTTAGGGACAGATAGCAATCAGCCCCAGCATTTT. The chain recombines TRBV5-1 with TRBJ1-5, with 7 bases aligning to TRBD1. V gave up 2 bases and J gave up 0 bases; unmatched junction bases: 2. CDR1 and CDR2 (germline): SGHRS, YFSETQ. The CDR3 runs to 15 residues. Based on the CDR3 plus reference TRBV5-1 and TRBJ1-5, the full variable domain is KAGVTQTPRYLIKTRGQQVTLSCSPISGHRSVSWYQQTPGQGLQFLFEYFSETQRNKGNFPGRFSGRQFSNSRSEMNVSTLELGDSALYLCASSLGTDSNQPQHFGDGTRLSIL.

The V call is TRBV6-4, the J call TRBJ2-1; 8 bases are shared with TRBD2. The CDR3 runs 16 residues. J lost 1 base, V lost 0 bases, and 2 bases had no gene match. Germline CDR1 is MRHNA and CDR2 is SNTAGT. Here the CDR3 DNA reads TGTGCCAGCAGTGACTCTGCTAGCGGGTCCTACAATGAGCAGTTCTTC. It yields the protein CASSDSASGSYNEQFF.